The T cell receptor (beta chain) described here comes from a study of cytomegalovirus exposure and HLA in healthy donors. This clone appeared a few times. Antigen: not known. Primers included in the PCR were 60 Vbeta and 13 Jbeta primers. Clones were read by immunoSEQ multiplex PCR, and TCRdb kept only the in-frame ones, dropping some. Here the sample spans about 120,000 clones, 65% to 80% being singletons. Broader study findings: The study dropped some indistinguishable V segments, TRBV6-2 and TRBV6-3 among them.

The ends lost 3 bases at V and 5 bases at J; junction bases unmatched: 10. The germline V gene has CDR1 MNHEY and CDR2 SMNVEV (reference sequence). The CDR3 runs 17 residues. The sample comprised PBMCs. The clonotype comes from a male donor in good health and CMV-seropositive. The chain has TRBV27 and TRBJ2-3; 11 bases fit TRBD2. This CDR3 reads CASSFFVSGGAVDTQYF. The CDR3 nucleotides read TGTGCCAGCAGTTTTTTCGTTAGCGGGGGGGCAGTAGATACGCAGTATTTT.